The 12 T cell receptor beta chains below all came from one sample that was sequenced in a study of shared clonotypes between healthy human individuals. The protocol was immunoSEQ multiplex PCR, while the TCRdb copy is restricted to in-frame clones and leaves out a portion. The sample has fewer than 2.5 million clones; roughly 93% are singletons. Sequencing was carried out using naive CD4+ T cells from PBMCs. Regarding subset: CD45RA+ positively selected. The source is a man younger than 30 in good health. Some clones in this sample may be carry-over from other donors' samples.

This clone appeared a single time. This chain connects TRBV27 to TRBJ2-1; D call uncertain. The CDR3 contains 15 residues. Trimming took off 7 bases at V and 0 bases at J, with 13 bases between the two ends. Germline-derived CDR1 and CDR2 are MNHEY and SMNVEV (reference sequence). The CDR3 DNA follows: TGTGCCAGCACCCCCCTCCCGAGCTCCTACAATGAGCAGTTCTTC. Protein sequence: CASTPLPSSYNEQFF.

The rearrangement joins TRBV5-4 to TRBJ1-3; unclear D gene. This CDR3 comprises 16 residues. Trimming stripped 4 bases from V and 0 bases from J, with 14 bases between. Germline V gene lookup returns CDR1 SGHNT and CDR2 YYREEE (reference sequence). The CDR3 loop reads CASSPSGRSSGNTIYF. In DNA form, the CDR3 reads TGTGCCAGCAGCCCATCTGGCCGCAGCTCTGGAAACACCATATATTTT.

The CDR3 bases are TGTGCCAGCAGTCGACCGGGACTAGCGGGAGTCTCAAAGGGTGAGCAGTTCTTC. This codes for CASSRPGLAGVSKGEQFF. This chain connects TRBV27 to TRBJ2-1, with 14 bases fitting TRBD2. Germline CDR1 is MNHEY and CDR2 is SMNVEV (reference sequence). This CDR3 has 18 amino acids. Trimming at V came to 5 bases and at J to 9 bases, leaving 15 bases not matched to a gene.

This clone was seen just once. The chain has TRBV7-2 and TRBJ2-5, with D possibly being TRBD1 or TRBD2 (5 bases each). With 3 bases removed from V and 5 bases from J, the gap between germline ends came to 22 bases. Germline CDR1 and CDR2: SGHTA and FQGNSA. There are 17 residues in the CDR3. The CDR3 region is CASSFQRGRTPPETQYF. The CDR3 DNA is TGTGCCAGCAGCTTTCAAAGGGGACGGACCCCACCCGAGACCCAGTACTTC.

The gene calls are TRBV10-2 and TRBJ1-4, with D perhaps TRBD1 (6 bases). CDR1 WSHSY and CDR2 SAAADI come from the germline V gene. The germline V and J ends were trimmed by 6 bases and 8 bases, with 16 bases remaining between them. The length of the CDR3 is 14 residues. CDR3 protein: CASRESGAWEKLFF. Here the CDR3 DNA reads TGCGCCAGCAGAGAATCAGGGGCGTGGGAAAAACTGTTTTTT.

The chain is built from TRBV11-3 and TRBJ2-5; TRBD2 aligns across 7 bases. The CDR3 sequence is 15 residues long. Germline CDR1 and CDR2: SGHNT and YENEEA. V lost 6 bases, J lost 0 bases, and 7 bases stayed unmatched. This CDR3 reads CASSRGGGYQETQYF. The DNA of the CDR3 is TGTGCCAGCAGTAGGGGCGGGGGATACCAAGAGACCCAGTACTTC.

The rearrangement joins TRBV7-3 to TRBJ2-3; D gene uncertain. CDR1 is SGHTA and CDR2 is FQGTGA in the germline V gene. The CDR3 has 13 residues. The germline V and J ends were trimmed by 4 bases and 6 bases, with 11 bases remaining between them. Here the CDR3 DNA reads TGTGCCAGCAGCTCGCAAATAGGGGATACGCAGTATTTT. Protein sequence: CASSSQIGDTQYF. Full variable domain (missing parts from reference TRBV7-3 and TRBJ2-3): GAGVSQTPSNKVTEKGKYVELRCDPISGHTALYWYRQSLGQGPEFLIYFQGTGAADDSGLPNDRFFAVRPEGSVSTLKIQRTERGDSAVYLCASSSQIGDTQYFGPGTRLTVL.

The chain uses TRBV7-6 and TRBJ2-7; D ambiguous. V was pared by 3 bases and J by 5 bases, with 2 bases between. This CDR3 contains 10 residues. Germline CDR1 SGHVS, CDR2 FNYEAQ. The CDR3 protein is CASSFDEQYF. CDR3 DNA: TGTGCCAGCAGCTTCGACGAGCAGTACTTC.

The chain carries TRBV28 and TRBJ2-2, with TRBD2 matching 11 bases. There are 15 residues in the CDR3. Germline lookup yields CDR1 MDHEN and CDR2 SYDVKM. Trimming took 6 bases from V and 6 from J; bases not matched to a gene: 6. CDR3 sequence (DNA): TGTGCCAGCAGATATAGCGGGAGGGGTCCCGGGGAGCTGTTTTTT. Its translation: CASRYSGRGPGELFF. Full variable domain (remainder filled in from reference TRBV28 and TRBJ2-2): DVKVTQSSRYLVKRTGEKVFLECVQDMDHENMFWYRQDPGLGLRLIYFSYDVKMKEKGDIPEGYSVSREKKERFSLILESASTNQTSMYLCASRYSGRGPGELFFGEGSRLTVL.

The chain couples TRBV7-8 to TRBJ2-2; 9 bases are shared with TRBD2. The CDR3 runs to 15 residues. CDR1 is SGHVS, CDR2 FQNEAQ, per germline. V trimming: 3 bases; J trimming: 7 bases; junction bases outside the gene matches: 6. This CDR3 reads CASSFASGTHGELFF. CDR3 sequence (DNA): TGTGCCAGCAGCTTCGCTAGCGGGACTCACGGGGAGCTGTTTTTT.

This chain connects TRBV12-2 to TRBJ1-1. TRBV12-2 is termed a pseudogene. The CDR3 contains 16 residues. CDR3 in DNA: TGTGCAAGTCGCTTAGCTGAGGGACCGAGGGGTACTGAAGCTTTCTTT. It encodes CASRLAEGPRGTEAFF.

J is TRBJ2-2 and V is TRBV9; 10 bases map to TRBD2. Germline values: CDR1 SGDLS, CDR2 YYNGEE. CDR3 length: 14 residues. The ends lost 4 bases at V and 8 bases at J; junction bases unmatched: 5. The CDR3 DNA reads TGTGCCAGCAGCTTTGGGACTAGCGAAGGGGAGCTGTTTTTT. Translation: CASSFGTSEGELFF.